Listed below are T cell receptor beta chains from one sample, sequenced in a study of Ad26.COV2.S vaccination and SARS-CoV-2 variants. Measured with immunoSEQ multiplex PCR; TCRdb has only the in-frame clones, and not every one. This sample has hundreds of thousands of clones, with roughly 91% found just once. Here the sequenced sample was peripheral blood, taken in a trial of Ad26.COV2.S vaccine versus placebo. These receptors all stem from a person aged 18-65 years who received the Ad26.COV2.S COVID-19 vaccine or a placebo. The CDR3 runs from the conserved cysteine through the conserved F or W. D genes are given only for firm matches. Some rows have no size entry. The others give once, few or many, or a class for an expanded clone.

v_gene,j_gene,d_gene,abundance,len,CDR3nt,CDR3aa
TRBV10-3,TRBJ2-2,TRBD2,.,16,TGTGCCATCAGTGAGGGTCTAGCGGGGAACACCGGGGAGCTGTTTTTT,CAISEGLAGNTGELFF
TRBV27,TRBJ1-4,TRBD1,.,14,TGTGCCAGCAGTCCCAGCGACAGGGCTGAAAAACTGTTTTTT,CASSPSDRAEKLFF
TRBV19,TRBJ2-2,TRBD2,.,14,TGTGCCAGTAGTATGGGACTAGCCCTTGGGGAGCTGTTTTTT,CASSMGLALGELFF
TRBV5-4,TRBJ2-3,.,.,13,TGTGCCAGCAGCCCCCGTCACACAGATACGCAGTATTTT,CASSPRHTDTQYF
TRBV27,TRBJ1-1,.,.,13,TGTGCCAGCAAGCGAGGGGAGAACACTGAAGCTTTCTTT,CASKRGENTEAFF
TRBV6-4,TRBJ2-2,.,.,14,TGTGCCAGCAGATGGCAGGGCAACACCGGGGAGCTGTTTTTT,CASRWQGNTGELFF
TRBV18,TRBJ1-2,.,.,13,TGTGCCAGCTCCCCCGATAGTTCGAGTGGCTACACCTTC,CASSPDSSSGYTF
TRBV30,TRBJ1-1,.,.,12,TGTGCCGGGTACAGGGACGACACTGAAGCTTTCTTT,CAGYRDDTEAFF
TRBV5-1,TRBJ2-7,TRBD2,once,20,TGCGCCAGCAGCTTGCCGGGACTAGCGGGGGGAAAGGGCCCATCCTACGAGCAGTACTTC,CASSLPGLAGGKGPSYEQYF
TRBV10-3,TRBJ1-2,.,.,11,TGTGCCATCAGTGGGACTGATGGCTACACCTTC,CAISGTDGYTF
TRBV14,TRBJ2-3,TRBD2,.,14,TGTGCCAGCAGCCGAGCGGGAGACACAGATACGCAGTATTTT,CASSRAGDTDTQYF
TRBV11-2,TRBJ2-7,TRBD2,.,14,TGTGCCAGCAGCTCGGGACTAGCAAGCTACGAGCAGTACTTC,CASSSGLASYEQYF
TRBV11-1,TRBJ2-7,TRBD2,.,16,TGTGCCAGCAGCCATTTTGGGACTAGCGGGACCTACGAGCAGTACTTC,CASSHFGTSGTYEQYF
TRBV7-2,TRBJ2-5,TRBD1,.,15,TGTGCCAGCAGCTTGGGACAGGGGGCGTTTGAGACCCAGTACTTC,CASSLGQGAFETQYF
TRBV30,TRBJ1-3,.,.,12,TGTGCCTGGACGGACTCTGGAAACACCATATATTTT,CAWTDSGNTIYF
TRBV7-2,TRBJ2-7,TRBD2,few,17,TGTGCCAGCAGCTTAGACCATAGCGGGGGCCCTCCCTACGAGCAGTACTTC,CASSLDHSGGPPYEQYF
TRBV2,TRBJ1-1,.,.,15,TGTGCCAGCAGTGATCCCACAGGGAGAGGCACTGAAGCTTTCTTT,CASSDPTGRGTEAFF
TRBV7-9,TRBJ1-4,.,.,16,TGTGCCAGCAGCCCCTTGCGGTTCAGGGGAGATGAAAAACTGTTTTTT,CASSPLRFRGDEKLFF
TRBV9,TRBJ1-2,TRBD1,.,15,TGTGCCAGCAGCGGGCGGACAGGGACAAACTATGGCTACACCTTC,CASSGRTGTNYGYTF
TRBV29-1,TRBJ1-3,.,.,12,TGCAGCGTTGTATACTCTGGAAACACCATATATTTT,CSVVYSGNTIYF
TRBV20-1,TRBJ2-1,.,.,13,TGCAGTGCTAGTGGGGGAAACTACAATGAGCAGTTCTTC,CSASGGNYNEQFF
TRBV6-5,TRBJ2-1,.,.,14,TGTGCCAGCAGTTACGAGGCAGGGAACAATGAGCAGTTCTTC,CASSYEAGNNEQFF
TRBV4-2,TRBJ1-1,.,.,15,TGTGCCAGCAGCCAAGAGCTTGCGGTGGGCACTGAAGCTTTCTTT,CASSQELAVGTEAFF
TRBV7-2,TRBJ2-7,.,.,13,TGTGCCAGCAGCTCAGACCCTCCCTACGAGCAGTACTTC,CASSSDPPYEQYF
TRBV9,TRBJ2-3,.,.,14,TGTGCCAGCAATACCGGGAAAAGCACAGATACGCAGTATTTT,CASNTGKSTDTQYF
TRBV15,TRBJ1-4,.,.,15,TGTGCCACCAGCAGAGATGCACCAACTAATGAAAAACTGTTTTTT,CATSRDAPTNEKLFF
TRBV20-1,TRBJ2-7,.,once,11,TGCAGTGCTAGTTTGGATTACGAGCAGTACTTC,CSASLDYEQYF
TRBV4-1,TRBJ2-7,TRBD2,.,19,TGCGCCAGCAGCCAAAGAAGCCCTAGCGGCGGCTCCCTCTCCTACGAGCAGTACTTC,CASSQRSPSGGSLSYEQYF
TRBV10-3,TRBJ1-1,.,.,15,TGTGCCATCAGTGAGTCGAACCAGGTGAACACTGAAGCTTTCTTT,CAISESNQVNTEAFF
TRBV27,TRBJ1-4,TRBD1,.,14,TGTGCCAGCAGTTTGGGGAGGGGGCGCGAAAAACTGTTTTTT,CASSLGRGREKLFF
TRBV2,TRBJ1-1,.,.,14,TGTGCCAGCTCCTCCGGGACACCCAACACTGAAGCTTTCTTT,CASSSGTPNTEAFF
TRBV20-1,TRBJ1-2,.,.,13,TGCAGTGCTAGTTTTCAGAGAGTTTATGGCTACACCTTC,CSASFQRVYGYTF
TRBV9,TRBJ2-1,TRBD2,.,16,TGTGCCAGCAGCGGTAGACTAGCGGGGGGCTACAATGAGCAGTTCTTC,CASSGRLAGGYNEQFF
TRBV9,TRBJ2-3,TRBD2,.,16,TGTGCCAGCAGCGTAGTAGCGGGGGGGCCGACAGATACGCAGTATTTT,CASSVVAGGPTDTQYF
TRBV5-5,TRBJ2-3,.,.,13,TGTGCCAGCAGCTCCCGACCCACAGATACGCAGTATTTT,CASSSRPTDTQYF
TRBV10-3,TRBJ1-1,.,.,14,TGTGCCATCAGTGCCCGGACGGAGAACACTGAAGCTTTCTTT,CAISARTENTEAFF
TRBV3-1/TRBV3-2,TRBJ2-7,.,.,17,TGTGCCAGCAGCCAAGATGCTACGACGGCGTATTCCTACGAGCAGTACTTC,CASSQDATTAYSYEQYF
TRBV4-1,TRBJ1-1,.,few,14,TGCGCCAGCAGCCAGCAGGACAGAGACTATGAAGCTTTCTTT,CASSQQDRDYEAFF
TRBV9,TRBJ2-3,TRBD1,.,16,TGTGCCAGCAGCGTAGAGGGACAGGGTAGGTCAGATACGCAGTATTTT,CASSVEGQGRSDTQYF
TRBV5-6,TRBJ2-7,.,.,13,TGTGCCAGCAGCCTTAGGGGTCCCTACGAGCAGTACTTC,CASSLRGPYEQYF
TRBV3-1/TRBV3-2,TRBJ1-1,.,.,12,TGTGCCAGCAGCCTGCTTGGTACTGAAGCTTTCTTT,CASSLLGTEAFF
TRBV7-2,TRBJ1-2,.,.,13,TGTGCCAGCAGCTTACCCCGGACCGCGGGCTACACCTTC,CASSLPRTAGYTF
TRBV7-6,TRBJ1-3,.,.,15,TGTGCCAGCAGCTTAGCCCCAGAGCCTGGAAACACCATATATTTT,CASSLAPEPGNTIYF
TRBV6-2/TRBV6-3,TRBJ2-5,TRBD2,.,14,TGTGCCAGCAGTCTAGCGGGGGGGCTTGAGACCCAGTACTTC,CASSLAGGLETQYF
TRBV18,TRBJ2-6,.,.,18,TGTGCCAGCTCATCTCCGGCAGGAGAATTCTCTGGGGCCAACGTCCTGACTTTC,CASSSPAGEFSGANVLTF
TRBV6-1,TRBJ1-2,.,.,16,TGTGCCAGCAGTGAAGGACTGAGCCCCCTGGACTATGGCTACACCTTC,CASSEGLSPLDYGYTF
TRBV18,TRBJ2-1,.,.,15,TGTGCCAGCTCACGGGACGTCAGCTCCTACAATGAGCAGTTCTTC,CASSRDVSSYNEQFF
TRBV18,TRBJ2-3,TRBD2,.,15,TGTGCCAGCTCACCAAACCAGCGGGGTTCAGATACGCAGTATTTT,CASSPNQRGSDTQYF
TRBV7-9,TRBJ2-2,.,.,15,TGTGCCAGACTGGGACAAGGGAGGAACACCGGGGAGCTGTTTTTT,CARLGQGRNTGELFF
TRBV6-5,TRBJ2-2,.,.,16,TGTGCCAGCAGTTACTCGATTGGGGGGAACACCGGGGAGCTGTTTTTT,CASSYSIGGNTGELFF
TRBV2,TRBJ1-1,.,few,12,TGTGCCAGCAGTGAGCGACTGGACGAAGCTTTCTTT,CASSERLDEAFF
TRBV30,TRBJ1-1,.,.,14,TGTGCCTGGAGTCCCCCGGGGTGGGACACTGAAGCTTTCTTT,CAWSPPGWDTEAFF
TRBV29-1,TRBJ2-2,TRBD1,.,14,TGCAGCGTTGGTCGACAGGGGTACACCGGGGAGCTGTTTTTT,CSVGRQGYTGELFF
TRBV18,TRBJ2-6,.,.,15,TGTGCCAGCTCACCGGCGGGGACTGGGGCCAACGTCCTGACTTTC,CASSPAGTGANVLTF